The present TCR beta chain was sequenced within a study of technical replicates of blood from several donors. This clone was recorded only once. Germline V lookup: CDR1 GTSNPN, CDR2 SVGIG (reference sequence). This CDR3 is 13 amino acids long. The V segment lost 5 bases and the J segment 4 bases; nucleotides outside the gene matches: 1. Sequencing was performed with immunoSEQ multiplex PCR; in TCRdb, only in-frame clones are kept and a portion is missing. The sample records just under 60,000 clones, roughly 89% being singletons. This TCR was recovered from a human donor in good health. Some clones in this sample may be carry-over from other donors' samples. J is TRBJ1-6 and V is TRBV30; 8 bases match TRBD1. Material for sequencing was PBMCs. CDR3 in amino acids: CAWGDRYNSPLHF. DNA for the CDR3: TGTGCCTGGGGGGACAGGTATAATTCACCCCTCCACTTT. The entire variable domain, with the rest obtained from reference TRBV30 and TRBJ1-6, is as follows: SQTIHQWPATLVQPVGSPLSLECTVEGTSNPNLYWYRQAAGRGLQLLFYSVGIGQISSEVPQNLSASRPQDRQFILSSKKLLLSDSGFYLCAWGDRYNSPLHFGNGTRLTVT.